This T cell receptor (beta chain) was found in a study of cytomegalovirus exposure and HLA in healthy donors. Study-wide background: Previous work identified 90 million to 130 million unique TCR beta sequences from roughly 180 million T cells.

Germline loops: CDR1 SGHRS, CDR2 YFSETQ. The V and J ends lost 0 bases and 4 bases respectively, with 11 bases between them. The CDR3 has 15 amino acids. The PCR had 60 Vbeta and 13 Jbeta primers. Only in-frame clones appear in the TCRdb table, and some are missing; sequencing was by immunoSEQ multiplex PCR. This sample has roughly 190,000 clones, with roughly 80% found just once. The receptor's source is a woman between 18 and 29 years old in good health and CMV-seronegative. The material sequenced was PBMCs. The rearrangement joins TRBV5-1 to TRBJ2-1; possible D gene TRBD2, 6 bases. The CDR3 region is CASSLGSGNYNEQFF. As DNA, the CDR3 is TGCGCCAGCAGCTTGGGTAGCGGTAATTACAATGAGCAGTTCTTC.